The sequence of this TCR beta chain was determined in a study of CD8+ T cells in alopecia areata. In germline, CDR1 is MNHEY, CDR2 SVGAGI. CDR3 length equals 13 residues. Trimming stripped 6 bases from V and 7 bases from J, with 13 bases between. This clone has just a few counts. Investigators isolated RNA and reverse transcribed it into cDNA to act as the sequencing template. Data came from immunoSEQ multiplex PCR; TCRdb stores just in-frame clones and leaves some out. Of a few hundred thousand clones in the sample, 60% are singletons; the top ten hold 0.8% to 1%. Sample treatment: oral pan-JAK inhibitor, 5-10 mg twice daily.

The specimen was CD4+ T cells sorted from blood, collected between weeks 51 and 54, from a patient treated with tofacitinib. The TCR was taken from a human donor with alopecia areata. The chain combines TRBV6-5 with TRBJ1-5, with a possible D match to TRBD1 (5 bases). The chain's CDR3 is CASSDTWGQPQHF. CDR3 nucleotides: TGTGCCAGCAGCGACACTTGGGGGCAGCCCCAGCATTTT.